This T cell receptor beta chain was identified during a study of radiotherapy plus CTLA-4 blockade in lung cancer. Study-wide background: In approximately 17% of patients, objective responses were seen; 31% had disease control. Study conclusions and caveats: Radiotherapy with ipilimumab was followed by blood expansion of tumor-derived clones.

The data were produced by immunoSEQ multiplex PCR, yet TCRdb's version contains in-frame clones alone and is incomplete. The sample contains fewer than 85,000 clones, around nine tenths of which appear only once. This clone has more than one count but fewer than ten. As yet, its antigen is unknown. This CDR3 is 13 amino acids long. V was trimmed by 6 bases and J by 2 bases, leaving 10 bases between them. CDR1 and CDR2 (germline): MNHNS, SASEGT. This clonotype was sampled from a human donor with non-small cell lung cancer who had stable disease on radiotherapy plus ipilimumab. The sequenced sample was peripheral blood, obtained from a patient treated with radiotherapy plus ipilimumab. The genes are TRBV6-1 and TRBJ1-1; D gene unclear. CDR3 amino acids: CASRSTVNTEAFF. CDR3 DNA sequence: TGTGCCAGCAGGTCGACGGTAAACACTGAAGCTTTCTTT.